These 10 T cell receptor beta chains were all obtained from the same sample, sequenced in a study of tissue T cells after allogeneic stem cell transplantation. The data were produced by immunoSEQ multiplex PCR, yet TCRdb's version contains in-frame clones alone and is incomplete. This sample has around 1,100 clones, with 45% to 65% found just once. The time point was: mouse harvest day 14 after allogeneic transplant. Tail vein injection delivered 10^7 T-cell-depleted bone marrow cells and 10^6 splenic CD5+ T cells. The specimen sequenced was spleen. These receptors originate from a female BALB/c mouse given C57BL/6 T cells with graft-versus-host disease after an allogeneic hematopoietic cell transplant.

This clone was observed once. Genes and germline are mouse. Read data end 1 residue before the CDR3 end; the end is taken from the germline J gene. The V call is TRBV5, the J call TRBJ2-5; TRBD2 is a possible D gene (6 bases). V lost 0 bases to trimming and J lost 2 bases, with 9 bases between them. The V gene's germline CDR1 is LGHNA and CDR2 YNLKQL (reference sequence). The CDR3 covers 15 residues. Here the CDR3 reads CASSQDTGSQDTQYF. CDR3 DNA (partial): TGTGCCAGCAGCCAAGATACTGGGAGCCAAGACACCCAGTAC.

This clone turned up a few times. The listed genes are named as in mouse. The CDR3 extends 1 residue past the end of the read, so its final part is completed from the germline J gene. The rearrangement joins TRBV12-2 to TRBJ1-2, with 7 bases fitting TRBD1. Germline V gene sequence: CDR1 SGHLS, CDR2 HYDKME. After removal of 2 bases from V and 2 bases from J, the junction contained 1 base not matched to a gene. CDR3 length: 13 amino acids. The CDR3 DNA, read in part, is TGTGCCAGCTCTCCGGGACAGAACTCCGACTACACC. It translates to CASSPGQNSDYT. The full CDR3 sequence reads CASSPGQNSDYTF.

Regarding this clone: Here the gene names and germline are mouse. The read terminates 1 residue before the CDR3 end, so the remaining end is supplied by the germline J gene. The same CDR3 can be traced to other DNA sequences in this sample. This chain links TRBV16 with TRBJ2-3, with TRBD1 matching over 8 bases. The CDR3 totals 15 residues. Germline CDR1 and CDR2: SGHSA and FRNQAP. Trimming took 4 bases from V and 0 from J; bases not matched to a gene: 3. The CDR3 sequence: CASSSGQASAETLYF. CDR3 DNA, as far as it was read: TGTGCAAGCAGCTCGGGACAGGCTAGTGCAGAAACGCTGTAT.

Within the sample, this clone is large (0.1 to 1%). The listed genes are named as in mouse. The read ends 1 residue early relative to the CDR3; the germline J gene fills the gap. This chain connects TRBV1 to TRBJ2-7, with D possibly being TRBD2 (6 bases). Deletions cut 2 bases from V and 6 bases from J, with 8 bases between. Germline loops: CDR1 NSQYPW, CDR2 LRSPGD (reference sequence). The CDR3 is 12 amino acids. This CDR3 is CTCSAMGVEQYF. Incomplete CDR3 DNA: TGCACCTGCAGTGCAATGGGGGTTGAACAGTAC.

In its sample, this clone is large. All gene names here are mouse names. The read ends 1 residue early relative to the CDR3; the germline J gene fills the gap. This rearrangement joins TRBV12-2 to TRBJ1-4, with no clear D. Germline CDR1 reads SGHLS; CDR2 reads HYDKME. This CDR3 has 14 residues. Trimming pared 0 bases from V and 0 bases from J, leaving 4 bases between. The part of the CDR3 DNA that was read is TGTGCCAGCTCTCTCACCGTTTCCAACGAAAGATTATTT. Its protein product is CASSLTVSNERLF. The CDR3 reads in full as CASSLTVSNERLFF.

This clone was observed a single time. The gene names given are mouse names. The CDR3 is cut off 1 residue early in the read; its end comes from the germline J gene. The chain has TRBV19 and TRBJ2-7; D is uncertain. CDR3 size: 12 residues. The V gene lost 5 bases and the J gene lost 4 bases, with 10 bases spanning the gap. CDR1 and CDR2 (germline): FNHDT, SITEND (reference sequence). CDR3 amino acids: CASSIRHYEQYF. The CDR3 bases that were read are TGTGCCAGCAGCATACGCCATTATGAACAGTAC.

In regard to this clone: The genes are named according to mouse. The read ends 1 residue shy of where the CDR3 ends; the end is completed using the germline J gene. The chain is built from TRBV12-1 and TRBJ2-4, with 8 bases fitting TRBD2. Germline values: CDR1 SGHSN, CDR2 HYEKVE. J lost 5 bases, V lost 0 bases, and 0 bases had no gene match. This CDR3 region has 13 residues. The covered CDR3 bases are TGTGCCAGCTCTCTCGGGACTGGAAACACCTTGTAC. Translation: CASSLGTGNTLY. The whole CDR3 region reads CASSLGTGNTLYF.

This clone is labeled as large. Genes and germline come from the mouse. The read finishes 1 residue shy of the CDR3 end, and the germline J gene is used to complete it. The chain couples TRBV4 to TRBJ1-4; a possible D gene is TRBD1 (5 bases). Deletions cut 4 bases from V and 0 bases from J, with 6 bases between. CDR1 and CDR2 (germline): LGHDT, YNNKQL (reference sequence). The CDR3 totals 14 residues. The CDR3 sequence is CASSFRVSNERLFF. The DNA read from the CDR3 is TGTGCCAGCAGCTTCAGGGTTTCCAACGAAAGATTATTT.

As regards this clone: These gene names are mouse names. The CDR3 extends 1 residue past the end of the read, so its final part is completed from the germline J gene. The rearrangement joins TRBV1 to TRBJ1-1; D might be TRBD1 (5 bases). Germline loops: CDR1 NSQYPW, CDR2 LRSPGD (reference sequence). Deletions cut 0 bases from V and 0 bases from J, with 5 bases between. The length of the CDR3 is 14 residues. The part of the CDR3 DNA that was read is TGCACCTGCAGTGCAGACAGGGCAAACACAGAAGTCTTC. Amino acid sequence: CTCSADRANTEVF. The full CDR3 protein is CTCSADRANTEVFF.

As for this clone: Mouse gene names and germline throughout. The read ends 1 residue before the CDR3 terminus; that terminus is restored from the germline J gene. This chain links TRBV13-1 with TRBJ2-5; 8 positions agree with TRBD2. From germline, CDR1 is NSHNY and CDR2 SYGAGN. Trimming at V came to 1 base and at J to 2 bases, leaving 3 bases not matched to a gene. This CDR3 is 15 amino acids long. CDR3 DNA (partial): TGTGCCAGCAGTGATACTGGGGGCGCCCAAGACACCCAGTAC. It translates to CASSDTGGAQDTQY. The CDR3, in full, reads CASSDTGGAQDTQYF.